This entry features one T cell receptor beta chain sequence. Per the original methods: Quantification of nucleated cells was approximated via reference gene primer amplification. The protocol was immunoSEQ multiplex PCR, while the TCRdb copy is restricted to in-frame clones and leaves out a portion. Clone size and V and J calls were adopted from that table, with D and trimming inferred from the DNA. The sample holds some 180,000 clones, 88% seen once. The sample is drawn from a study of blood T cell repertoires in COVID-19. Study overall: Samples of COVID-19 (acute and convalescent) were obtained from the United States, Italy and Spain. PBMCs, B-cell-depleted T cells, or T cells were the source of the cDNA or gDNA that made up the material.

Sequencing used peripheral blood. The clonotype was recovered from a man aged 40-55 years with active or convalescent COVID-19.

For the CDR3, the DNA is TGCGCCGGCAAACCCGGACCAGGGAACTATGGCTACACCTTC. It is translated as CAGKPGPGNYGYTF. V and J are TRBV5-1 and TRBJ1-2, with D perhaps TRBD1 (5 bases). CDR1 is SGHRS, CDR2 YFSETQ, per germline. Between the trimmed V and J ends, which lost 10 bases and 2 bases, there was a span of 18 bases. The CDR3 consists of 14 residues.